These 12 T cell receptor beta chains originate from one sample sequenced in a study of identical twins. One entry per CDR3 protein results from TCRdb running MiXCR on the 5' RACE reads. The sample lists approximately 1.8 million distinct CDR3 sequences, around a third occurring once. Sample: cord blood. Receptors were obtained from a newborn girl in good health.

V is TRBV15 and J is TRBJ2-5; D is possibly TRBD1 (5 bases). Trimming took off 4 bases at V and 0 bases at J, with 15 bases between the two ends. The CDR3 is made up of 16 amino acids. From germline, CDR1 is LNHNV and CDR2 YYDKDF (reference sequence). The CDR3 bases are TGTGCCACCAGCACCTACGACAGAAAATACCAAGAGACCCAGTACTTC. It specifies CATSTYDRKYQETQYF.

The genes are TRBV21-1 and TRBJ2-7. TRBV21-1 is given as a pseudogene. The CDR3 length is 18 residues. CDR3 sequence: CASSKALLGWVLNYEQYF. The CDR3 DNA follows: TGTGCCAGCAGCAAAGCGCTTTTGGGTTGGGTCCTTAACTACGAGCAGTACTTC.

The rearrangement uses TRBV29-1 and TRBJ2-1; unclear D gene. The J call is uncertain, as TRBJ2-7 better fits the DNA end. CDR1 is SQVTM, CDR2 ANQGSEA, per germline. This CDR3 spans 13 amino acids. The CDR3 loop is CSASLSSYNEQYF. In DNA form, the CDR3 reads TGCAGCGCGTCCTTGAGCTCCTACAATGAGCAGTACTTC.

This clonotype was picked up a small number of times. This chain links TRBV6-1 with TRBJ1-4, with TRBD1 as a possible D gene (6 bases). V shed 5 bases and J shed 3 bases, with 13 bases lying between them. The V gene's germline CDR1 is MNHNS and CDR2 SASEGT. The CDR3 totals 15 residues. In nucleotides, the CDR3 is TGTGCCAGCAGTAGCGGACAGTTTTCTAATGAAAAACTGTTTTTT. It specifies CASSSGQFSNEKLFF.

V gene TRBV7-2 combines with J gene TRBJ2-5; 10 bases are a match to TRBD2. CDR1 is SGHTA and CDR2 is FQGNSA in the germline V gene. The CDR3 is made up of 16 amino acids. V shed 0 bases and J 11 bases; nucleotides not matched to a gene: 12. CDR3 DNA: TGTGCCAGCAGCTTAGCGGCTAGCGGGAGAACGGATGAGCAGTACTTC. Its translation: CASSLAASGRTDEQYF.

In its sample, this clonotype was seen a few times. CDR3 amino acids: CASSLVGKAGAKNIQYF. CDR3 DNA sequence: TGTGCCAGCAGCTTAGTAGGGAAGGCGGGAGCCAAAAACATTCAGTACTTC. The chain recombines TRBV7-2 with TRBJ2-4; possibly TRBD2 for D (5 bases). Germline V gives CDR1 SGHTA, CDR2 FQGNSA. V lost 1 base to trimming and J lost 0 bases, with 13 bases between them. The CDR3 contains 17 residues.

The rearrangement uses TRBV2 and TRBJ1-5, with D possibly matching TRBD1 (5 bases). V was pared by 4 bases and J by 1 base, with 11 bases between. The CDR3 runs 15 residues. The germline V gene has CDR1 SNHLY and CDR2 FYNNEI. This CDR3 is CASSARELSNQPQHF. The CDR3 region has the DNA TGTGCCAGCAGTGCCAGGGAACTAAGCAATCAGCCCCAGCATTTT.

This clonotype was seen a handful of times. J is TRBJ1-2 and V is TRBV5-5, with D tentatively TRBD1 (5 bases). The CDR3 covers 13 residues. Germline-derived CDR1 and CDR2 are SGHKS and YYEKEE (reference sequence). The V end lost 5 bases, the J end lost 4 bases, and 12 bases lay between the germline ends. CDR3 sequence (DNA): TGTGCCAGCAGGACGGTGCAGGGCTATGGCTACACCTTC. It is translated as CASRTVQGYGYTF.

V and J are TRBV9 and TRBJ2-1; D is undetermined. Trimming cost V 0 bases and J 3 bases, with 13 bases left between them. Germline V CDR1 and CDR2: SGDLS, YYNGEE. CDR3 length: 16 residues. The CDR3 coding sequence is TGTGCCAGCAGCGTAGAAGGGAATCGACTCTACAATGAGCAGTTCTTC. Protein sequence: CASSVEGNRLYNEQFF.

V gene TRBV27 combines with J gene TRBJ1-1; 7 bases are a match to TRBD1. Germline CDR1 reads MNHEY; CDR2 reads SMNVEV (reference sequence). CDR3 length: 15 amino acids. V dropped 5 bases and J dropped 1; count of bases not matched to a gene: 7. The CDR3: CASSLRTGSNTEAFF. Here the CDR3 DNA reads TGTGCCAGCAGTCTTCGGACAGGTTCGAACACTGAAGCTTTCTTT.

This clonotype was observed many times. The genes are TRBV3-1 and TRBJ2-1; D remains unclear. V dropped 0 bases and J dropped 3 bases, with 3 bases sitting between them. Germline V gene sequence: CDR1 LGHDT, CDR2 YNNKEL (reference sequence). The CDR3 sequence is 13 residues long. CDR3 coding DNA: TGTGCCAGCAGCCAAGAGGTCTACAATGAGCAGTTCTTC. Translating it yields CASSQEVYNEQFF.

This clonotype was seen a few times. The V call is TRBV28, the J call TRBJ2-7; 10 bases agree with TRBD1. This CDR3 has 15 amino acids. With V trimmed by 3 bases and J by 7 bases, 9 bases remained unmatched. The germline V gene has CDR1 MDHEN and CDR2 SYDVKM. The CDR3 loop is CASSFFRQGAGEQYF. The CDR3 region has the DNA TGTGCCAGCAGTTTTTTCAGACAGGGGGCTGGGGAGCAGTACTTC.